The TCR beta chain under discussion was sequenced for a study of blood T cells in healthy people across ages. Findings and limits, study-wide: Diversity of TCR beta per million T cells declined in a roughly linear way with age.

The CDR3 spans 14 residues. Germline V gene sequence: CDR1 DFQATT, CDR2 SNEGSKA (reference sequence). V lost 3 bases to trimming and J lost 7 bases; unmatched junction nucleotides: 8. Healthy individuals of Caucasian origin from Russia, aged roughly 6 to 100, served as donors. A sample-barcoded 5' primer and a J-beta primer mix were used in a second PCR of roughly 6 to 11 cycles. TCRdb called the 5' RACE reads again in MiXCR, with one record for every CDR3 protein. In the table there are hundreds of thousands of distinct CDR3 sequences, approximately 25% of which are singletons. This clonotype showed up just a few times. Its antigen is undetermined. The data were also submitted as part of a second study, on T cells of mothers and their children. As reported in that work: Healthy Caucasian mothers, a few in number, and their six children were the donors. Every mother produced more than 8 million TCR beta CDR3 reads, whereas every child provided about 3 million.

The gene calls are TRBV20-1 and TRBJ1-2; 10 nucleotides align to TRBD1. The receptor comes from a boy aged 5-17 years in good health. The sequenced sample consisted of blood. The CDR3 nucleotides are TGCAGTGCTAGGGTCGACAGGGGGCTGCGTGGCTACACCTTC. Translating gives CSARVDRGLRGYTF.